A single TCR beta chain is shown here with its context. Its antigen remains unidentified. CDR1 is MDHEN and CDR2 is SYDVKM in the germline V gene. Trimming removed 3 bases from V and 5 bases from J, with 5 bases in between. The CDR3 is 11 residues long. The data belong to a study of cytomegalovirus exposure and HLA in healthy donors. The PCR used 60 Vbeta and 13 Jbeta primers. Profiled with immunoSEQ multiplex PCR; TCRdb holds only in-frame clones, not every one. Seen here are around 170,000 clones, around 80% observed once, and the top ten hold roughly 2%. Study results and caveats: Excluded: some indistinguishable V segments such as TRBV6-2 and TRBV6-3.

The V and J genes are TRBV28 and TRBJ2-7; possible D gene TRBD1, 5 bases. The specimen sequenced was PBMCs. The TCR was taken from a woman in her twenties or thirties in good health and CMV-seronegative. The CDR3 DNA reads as TGTGCCAGCAGTTTCAGGGACGAGCAGTACTTC. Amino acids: CASSFRDEQYF.